The 26 T cell receptor beta chains presented below share a single source sample, sequenced in a study of blood T cells in healthy people across ages. Primed by a sample-barcoded 5' primer and a J-beta primer mix, a second PCR proceeded for 7 to 11 cycles. TCRdb called the 5' RACE reads again in MiXCR, with one record for every CDR3 protein. The profile shows about 640,000 distinct CDR3 sequences, approximately 30% of them singletons. Sample: blood. These receptors came from a woman older than 75 in good health.

This clonotype was found once. J is TRBJ2-1 and V is TRBV24-1; 9 positions agree with TRBD1. The DNA end lines up better with TRBJ2-7; the J call may be wrong. CDR1 and CDR2 (germline): KGHDR, SFDVKD. CDR3 length: 16 amino acids. This CDR3 is CATSDDRGGSYNEQYF. The CDR3 DNA follows: TGTGCCACCAGTGATGACAGGGGGGGCTCCTACAATGAGCAGTACTTC.

To note about this clonotype: This may stem from a read error, because a much larger clone lies one nucleotide away. J is TRBJ1-6 and V is TRBV7-2; TRBD1 aligns across 7 bases. CDR1 is SGHTA and CDR2 is FQGNSA in the germline V gene. The CDR3 has 14 amino acids. V gave up 5 bases and J gave up 10 bases; unmatched junction bases: 8. CDR3 in DNA: TGTGCCAGCAGCCCGACAGGGAGGACATCACCCCTCCACTTT. It is translated as CASSPTGRTSPLHF.

This chain connects TRBV2 to TRBJ2-5; TRBD2 is a possible D gene (5 bases). The germline gives CDR1 SNHLY, CDR2 FYNNEI. V lost 6 bases to trimming and J lost 7 bases, with 15 bases between them. The CDR3 loop spans 13 amino acids. Written as DNA, the CDR3 is TGTGCCAGCAGGGACTCAGCCGGAGGGACCCAGTACTTC. Residues: CASRDSAGGTQYF.

This rearrangement joins TRBV6-2 or TRBV6-3 to TRBJ1-1; D is uncertain. The length of the CDR3 is 16 residues. V was cut by 4 bases and J by 1 base, with 16 bases left in between. Per germline, CDR1 MNHEY and CDR2 SVGEGT. Written as DNA, the CDR3 is TGTGCCAGCAGTTTGGAGGCCTCCGCTAAGAACACTGAAGCTTTCTTT. Translation gives CASSLEASAKNTEAFF.

This clonotype appeared a few times. This sequence joins TRBV30 and TRBJ1-5; 7 bases fit TRBD1. This CDR3 has 13 residues. Germline V lookup: CDR1 GTSNPN, CDR2 SVGIG (reference sequence). The J segment lost 4 bases and the V segment lost 5 bases, leaving 5 bases of the junction unmatched. CDR3 in amino acids: CAWAGQSNQPQHF. CDR3 bases: TGTGCCTGGGCGGGACAGTCAAATCAGCCCCAGCATTTT.

Concerning this clonotype itself: The germline gene is not matched at one end of the junction; a read error may be the cause. J is TRBJ2-4 and V is TRBV27, with 7 bases fitting TRBD1. Germline CDR1 is MNHEY and CDR2 is SMNVEV (reference sequence). The CDR3 totals 15 residues. CDR3 in amino acids: CASSLSGGIKNIRYF. CDR3 bases: TGTGCCAGCAGCTTATCAGGGGGAATCAAAAACATTCGGTACTTC.

This clonotype was recorded at least ten times. The chain is built from TRBV30 and TRBJ1-1, with 7 bases aligning to TRBD1. The CDR3 spans 15 residues. Germline-derived CDR1 and CDR2 are GTSNPN and SVGIG (reference sequence). The V and J ends lost 0 bases and 5 bases, in that order; junction bases with no gene match: 9. The CDR3 here is CAWSVGGRGGTEAFF. As DNA, the CDR3 is TGTGCCTGGAGTGTAGGCGGCAGGGGGGGTACTGAAGCTTTCTTT.

This clonotype was observed a handful of times. A much larger clone sits a single nucleotide away, making a read error possible. This chain joins TRBV27 and TRBJ2-7; 8 bases agree with TRBD2. TRBJ2-5 matches the DNA end more closely, so the J call is doubtful. CDR3 length: 15 amino acids. Germline CDR1 MNHEY, CDR2 SMNVEV (reference sequence). The CDR3 nucleotides are TGTGCCTGCAGTTTATCGGCGGGGGGAATGGGGACCCAGTACTTC. Its translation: CACSLSAGGMGTQYF.

This clonotype was counted ten times or more. V usage is TRBV7-3 and J usage is TRBJ2-1, with TRBD2 identical over 8 bases. The germline gives CDR1 SGHTA, CDR2 FQGTGA. V lost 5 bases and J lost 4; bases outside the gene matches: 10. The CDR3 is made up of 16 amino acids. The CDR3 sequence is CASSPIAGRQYNEQFF. DNA of the CDR3: TGTGCCAGCAGCCCTATAGCGGGGCGGCAATACAATGAGCAGTTCTTC.

This clonotype occurred many times. Written as DNA, the CDR3 is TGCAGTGCTAGAGACCCCATTGGTACCTATAATTCACCCCTCCACTTT. Translated, it gives CSARDPIGTYNSPLHF. V and J are TRBV20-1 and TRBJ1-6; no firm D call. Germline CDR1 and CDR2: DFQATT and SNEGSKA (reference sequence). The CDR3 runs to 16 residues. V shed 0 bases and J shed 2 bases, with 11 bases lying between them.

The chain employs TRBV19 and TRBJ1-2; D is unresolved. CDR3 length: 13 residues. Trimming cost V 3 bases and J 8 bases, with 13 bases left between them. The V gene's germline CDR1 is LNHDA and CDR2 SQIVND (reference sequence). The CDR3 loop is CASSIEGFGGYTF. The CDR3 DNA is TGTGCCAGTAGTATTGAAGGGTTTGGAGGCTACACCTTC.

This clonotype was observed a handful of times. The V gene is TRBV2, the J gene TRBJ1-2; D gene unclear. The CDR3 extends over 13 amino acids. With 0 bases removed from V and 8 bases from J, the gap between germline ends came to 10 bases. Germline V gene lookup returns CDR1 SNHLY and CDR2 FYNNEI. The CDR3 region is CASSEARSGGYTF. CDR3 nucleotide sequence: TGTGCCAGCAGTGAAGCCCGGTCCGGGGGCTACACCTTC.

In this sample, this clonotype turned up many times. The chain carries TRBV14 and TRBJ1-2, with D unclear. CDR1 is SGHDN, CDR2 FVKESK, per germline. The CDR3 consists of 15 residues. Trimming left V 4 bases short and J 3 bases short, with 15 bases between. The CDR3: CASSLGGGADYGYTF. The CDR3 DNA reads TGTGCCAGCAGCCTGGGAGGAGGTGCGGACTATGGCTACACCTTC.

At least ten counts were recorded for this clonotype. This rearrangement joins TRBV6-2 or TRBV6-3 to TRBJ2-7; 8 bases align to TRBD2. CDR1 is MNHEY and CDR2 is SVGEGT in the germline V gene. Trimming cost V 6 bases and J 0 bases; bases outside gene matches: 7. CDR3 length equals 15 residues. This CDR3 is CASSRPGTSSYEQYF. CDR3 coding DNA: TGTGCCAGCAGCCGTCCCGGGACTAGCTCCTACGAGCAGTACTTC.

This clonotype appeared many times. The chain is built from TRBV11-2 and TRBJ2-5, with TRBD2 matching 10 bases. The CDR3 consists of 16 residues. Germline lookup yields CDR1 SGHAT and CDR2 FQNNGV. V shed 0 bases and J 1 base; nucleotides not matched to a gene: 2. The CDR3 nucleotides read TGTGCCAGCAGCTTAGACAGCGGGGGGGGCCAAGAGACCCAGTACTTC. Translated, it gives CASSLDSGGGQETQYF.

A remark on this clonotype: A read error may explain this, as a much larger clone is one base away. This rearrangement joins TRBV7-9 to TRBJ1-4; the match to TRBD1 covers 9 bases. The CDR3 loop spans 14 amino acids. CDR1 is SEHNR, CDR2 FQNEAQ, per germline (reference sequence). The CDR3 DNA is TGTGCCAGCAGAAGAACAGGGGGCGACGAAAACCTGTTTTTT. This codes for CASRRTGGDENLFF.

The chain joins TRBV18 to TRBJ2-7, with D perhaps matching TRBD2 (6 bases). Trimming took 7 bases from V and 5 from J, leaving 24 bases between them. Germline V gene sequence: CDR1 KGHSH, CDR2 LQKENI. The CDR3 is 16 amino acids. CDR3 nucleotides: TGTGCCAGCTTCACCAGGTCGAGACTAGTGGAAGACGAGCAGTACTTC. Protein product: CASFTRSRLVEDEQYF.

This clonotype was recorded at least ten times. The chain links TRBV4-2 to TRBJ2-1, with D perhaps TRBD2 (5 bases). The V end was cut by 0 bases, the J end by 0 bases, with 12 bases between. The germline V gene encodes CDR1 LGHNA and CDR2 YNFKEQ. The CDR3 covers 17 residues. CDR3 residues: CASSQESGVTSYNEQFF. The CDR3 nucleotides read TGTGCCAGCAGCCAAGAGTCCGGGGTGACCTCCTACAATGAGCAGTTCTTC.

This clonotype turned up a few times. V is TRBV13 and J is TRBJ1-1; D is unclear. There are 17 residues in the CDR3. V lost 5 bases to trimming and J lost 1 base, with 20 bases between them. CDR1 is PRHDT and CDR2 is FYEKMQ in the germline V gene (reference sequence). CDR3 DNA sequence: TGTGCCAGCAGCCCGGGTGGTTGGGCGGCAGAGAACACTGAAGCTTTCTTT. Residues: CASSPGGWAAENTEAFF.

Remarks on this clonotype: This may arise from a read error, as a much more abundant clone is one base away. V and J are TRBV5-1 and TRBJ1-2; 7 nucleotides line up with TRBD1. Germline V lookup: CDR1 SGHRS, CDR2 YFSETQ. V dropped 3 bases and J dropped 3; count of bases not matched to a gene: 8. The length of the CDR3 is 15 residues. The CDR3 sequence: CASSWGDREDYGYTF. Here the CDR3 DNA reads TGCGCCAGCAGCTGGGGTGACAGGGAGGACTATGGCTACACCTTC. The whole variable domain, filled in from reference TRBV5-1 and TRBJ1-2, reads KAGVTQTPRYLIKTRGQQVTLSCSPISGHRSVSWYQQTPGQGLQFLFEYFSETQRNKGNFPGRFSGRQFSNSRSEMNVSTLELGDSALYLCASSWGDREDYGYTFGSGTRLTVV.

This clonotype appeared a few times. This rearrangement joins TRBV7-2 to TRBJ1-1; D remains ambiguous. CDR1 SGHTA and CDR2 FQGNSA come from the germline V gene. This CDR3 has 14 residues. Trimming pared 3 bases from V and 4 bases from J, leaving 12 bases between. This CDR3 reads CASSFTSSSTEAFF. CDR3 DNA: TGTGCCAGCAGCTTCACCTCTAGTTCCACTGAAGCTTTCTTT. The full variable domain, rest sourced from reference TRBV7-2 and TRBJ1-1, is GAGVSQSPSNKVTEKGKDVELRCDPISGHTALYWYRQSLGQGLEFLIYFQGNSAPDKSGLPSDRFSAERTGGSVSTLTIQRTQQEDSAVYLCASSFTSSSTEAFFGQGTRLTVV.

This clonotype has at least ten counts. The rearrangement uses TRBV20-1 and TRBJ2-4; TRBD2 might be the D (6 bases). The CDR3 covers 13 residues. CDR1 and CDR2 (germline): DFQATT, SNEGSKA (reference sequence). Trimming removed 3 bases at V and 1 base at J, with 7 bases between. The CDR3 loop reads CSARRDAKNIQYF. CDR3 sequence (DNA): TGCAGTGCTAGGCGGGACGCCAAAAACATTCAGTACTTC.

This clonotype was detected ten times or more. The genes are TRBV14 and TRBJ2-7; TRBD1 is a possible D gene (6 bases). There are 16 residues in the CDR3. The V end was cut by 5 bases, the J end by 3 bases, with 20 bases between. Germline CDR1 SGHDN, CDR2 FVKESK. This chain's CDR3 is CASSERSQGSFYEQYF. For the CDR3, the DNA is TGTGCCAGCAGCGAGAGGTCGCAGGGGTCCTTCTACGAGCAGTACTTC.

This clonotype has more than one count but fewer than ten. The chain uses TRBV11-2 and TRBJ2-7; D remains unclear. With 5 bases removed from V and 2 bases from J, the gap between germline ends came to 13 bases. Germline V gene data show CDR1 as SGHAT and CDR2 as FQNNGV. This CDR3 has 14 amino acids. CDR3 nucleotide sequence: TGTGCCAGCAGCCCCGACATCTCGCCCTACGAGCAGTACTTC. Translating gives CASSPDISPYEQYF.

This clonotype was found many times. The rearrangement uses TRBV24-1 and TRBJ2-3; D gene unclear. The germline gives CDR1 KGHDR, CDR2 SFDVKD. The CDR3 runs 15 residues. Trimming removed 7 bases from V and 0 bases from J, with 13 bases in between. CDR3 region: CATRGSRPSTDTQYF. The CDR3 nucleotides are TGTGCCACCAGGGGTAGCAGACCTAGCACAGATACGCAGTATTTT.

There are a few counts of this clonotype. The rearrangement links TRBV3-1 to TRBJ2-4; D is unresolved. V was pared by 0 bases and J by 1 base, with 16 bases between. Germline CDR1 LGHDT, CDR2 YNNKEL (reference sequence). CDR3 length: 18 residues. CDR3 nucleotide sequence: TGTGCCAGCAGCCAAGATCGAATCGCCGGGTACGCCAAAAACATTCAGTACTTC. Residues: CASSQDRIAGYAKNIQYF.